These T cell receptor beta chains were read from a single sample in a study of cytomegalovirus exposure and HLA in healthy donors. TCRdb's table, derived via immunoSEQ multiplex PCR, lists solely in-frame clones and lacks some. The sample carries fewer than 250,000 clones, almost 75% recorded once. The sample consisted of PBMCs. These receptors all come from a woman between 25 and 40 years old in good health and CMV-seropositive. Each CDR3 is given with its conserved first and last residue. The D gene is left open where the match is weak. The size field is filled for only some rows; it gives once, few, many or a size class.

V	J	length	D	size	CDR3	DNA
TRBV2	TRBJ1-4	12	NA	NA	CASTFGNEKLFF	TGTGCCAGCACCTTCGGGAATGAAAAACTGTTTTTT
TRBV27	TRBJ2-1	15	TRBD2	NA	CASSFLAGEANEQFF	TGTGCCAGCAGTTTCTTAGCGGGAGAGGCGAATGAGCAGTTCTTC
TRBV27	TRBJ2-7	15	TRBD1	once	CASSLGGQGAREQYF	TGTGCCAGCAGTTTAGGGGGACAGGGGGCGCGGGAGCAGTACTTC
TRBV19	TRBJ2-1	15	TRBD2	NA	CASTTGTRVSNEQFF	TGTGCCAGTACCACCGGGACTAGAGTATCCAATGAGCAGTTCTTC
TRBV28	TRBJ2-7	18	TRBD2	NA	CASSPSGRGLAGGGEQYF	TGTGCCAGCAGTCCCTCTGGAAGGGGGCTAGCGGGAGGGGGTGAGCAGTACTTC
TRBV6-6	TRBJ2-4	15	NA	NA	CASSTAAGGENIQYF	TGTGCCAGCAGCACGGCGGCAGGAGGCGAAAACATTCAGTACTTC
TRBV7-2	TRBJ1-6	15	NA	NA	CASSDRPRNNSPLHF	TGTGCCAGCAGCGACCGACCGAGGAATAATTCACCCCTCCACTTT
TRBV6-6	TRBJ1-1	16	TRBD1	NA	CASSYSLTGTATEAFF	TGTGCCAGCAGTTACTCTTTGACAGGGACAGCCACTGAAGCTTTCTTT
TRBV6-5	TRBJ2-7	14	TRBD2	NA	CASSYEAGSGEQYF	TGTGCCAGCAGTTATGAAGCGGGGTCCGGCGAGCAGTACTTC
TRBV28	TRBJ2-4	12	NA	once	CASSPGVDIQYF	TGTGCCAGCAGTCCAGGGGTGGACATTCAGTACTTC
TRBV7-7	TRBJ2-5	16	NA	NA	CASSLASGLTGETQYF	TGTGCCAGCAGCTTAGCCAGCGGCTTAACCGGGGAGACCCAGTACTTC
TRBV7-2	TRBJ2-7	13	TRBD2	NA	CASSPAGVHEQYF	TGTGCCAGCAGCCCGGCGGGGGTCCACGAGCAGTACTTC
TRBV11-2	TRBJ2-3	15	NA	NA	CASSFGSSGTDTQYF	TGTGCCAGCAGCTTCGGGTCCAGCGGCACAGATACGCAGTATTTT
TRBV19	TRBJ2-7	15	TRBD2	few	CASSPSAGGPDEQYF	TGTGCCAGTAGTCCTTCGGCGGGAGGGCCGGACGAGCAGTACTTC
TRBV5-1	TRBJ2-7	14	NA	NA	CASSLGLAPYEQYF	TGCGCCAGCAGCTTAGGTCTAGCTCCCTACGAGCAGTACTTC
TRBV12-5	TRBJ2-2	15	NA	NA	CASGLIQGGTGELFF	TGTGCTAGTGGTTTGATTCAGGGGGGAACCGGGGAGCTGTTTTTT
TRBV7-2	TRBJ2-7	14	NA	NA	CASSFAGSSYEQYF	TGTGCCAGCAGCTTCGCGGGGAGCTCCTACGAGCAGTACTTC
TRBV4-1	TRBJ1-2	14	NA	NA	CASSQEQGRQDYTF	TGCGCCAGCAGCCAAGAGCAGGGCCGTCAAGACTACACCTTC
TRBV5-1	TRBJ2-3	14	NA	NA	CASSLPQGSDTQYF	TGCGCCAGCAGCTTGCCGCAGGGTTCAGATACGCAGTATTTT
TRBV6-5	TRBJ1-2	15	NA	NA	CASSYSYGENYGYTF	TGTGCCAGCAGTTACTCTTACGGGGAGAACTATGGCTACACCTTC
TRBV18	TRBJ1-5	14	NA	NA	CASSPYRDNQPQHF	TGTGCCAGCTCACCGTACAGGGACAATCAGCCCCAGCATTTT
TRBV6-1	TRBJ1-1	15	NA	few	CASSEERQIPTAAFF	TGTGCCAGCAGTGAAGAACGACAGATCCCTACGGCGGCTTTCTTT
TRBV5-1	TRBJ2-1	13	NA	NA	CASSSYGGNEQFF	TGCGCCAGTTCTAGCTACGGAGGCAATGAGCAGTTCTTC
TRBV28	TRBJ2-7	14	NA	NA	CASSNPGHPYEQYF	TGTGCCAGCAGCAATCCGGGACATCCATACGAGCAGTACTTC
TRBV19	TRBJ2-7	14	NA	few	CASSIRLRGNEQYF	TGTGCCAGTAGTATTAGACTTCGAGGGAACGAGCAGTACTTC
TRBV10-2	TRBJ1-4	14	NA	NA	CASSPTAINEKLFF	TGCGCCAGCAGTCCGACAGCTATAAATGAAAAACTGTTTTTT
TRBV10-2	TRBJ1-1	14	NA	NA	CASSEPVEDTEAFF	TGCGCCAGCAGTGAGCCCGTGGAGGACACTGAAGCTTTCTTT
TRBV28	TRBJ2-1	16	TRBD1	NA	CASSNRGISSYNEQFF	TGTGCCAGCAGTAACAGGGGGATATCCTCCTACAATGAGCAGTTCTTC
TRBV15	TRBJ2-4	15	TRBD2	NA	CATRLAGGWNDIQYF	TGTGCCACCAGACTAGCGGGAGGGTGGAACGACATTCAGTACTTC
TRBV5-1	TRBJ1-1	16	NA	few	CASSPGHQIMNTEAFF	TGCGCCAGCAGCCCGGGACATCAAATTATGAACACTGAAGCTTTCTTT
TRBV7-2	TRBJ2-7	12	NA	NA	CASSSTGYEQYF	TGTGCCAGCAGCTCCACCGGCTACGAGCAGTACTTC
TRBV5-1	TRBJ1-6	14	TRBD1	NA	CASSLTGESSPLHF	TGCGCCAGCAGCCTGACAGGGGAAAGTTCACCCCTCCACTTT
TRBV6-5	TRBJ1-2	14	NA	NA	CASSYPAGLGGYTF	TGTGCCAGCAGTTACCCAGCGGGATTAGGAGGCTACACCTTC
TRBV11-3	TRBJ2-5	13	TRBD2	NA	CASSLSSGGTQYF	TGTGCCAGCAGCTTATCATCGGGGGGGACCCAGTACTTC
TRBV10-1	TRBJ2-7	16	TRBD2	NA	CASSGGLAGVIHEQYF	TGCGCCAGCAGTGGGGGACTAGCGGGAGTCATTCACGAGCAGTACTTC
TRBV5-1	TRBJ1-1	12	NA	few	CASSFSGYEAFF	TGCGCCAGCAGCTTTTCAGGGTACGAAGCTTTCTTT
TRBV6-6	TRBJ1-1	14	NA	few	CASSYSGGNTEAFF	TGTGCCAGCAGTTACTCGGGGGGAAACACTGAAGCTTTCTTT
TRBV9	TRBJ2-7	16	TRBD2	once	CASSVGGLAGTYEQYF	TGTGCCAGCAGCGTAGGAGGGCTAGCGGGGACCTACGAGCAGTACTTC
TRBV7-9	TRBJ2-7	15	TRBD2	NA	CASSSGLTSGSEQYF	TGTGCCAGCAGCTCAGGGCTGACTAGCGGGAGTGAACAGTACTTC
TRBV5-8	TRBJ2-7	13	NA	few	CASKVWGEGEQYF	TGTGCCAGCAAGGTGTGGGGGGAAGGAGAGCAGTACTTC
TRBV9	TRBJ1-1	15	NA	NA	CASSVLQGGNTEAFF	TGTGCCAGCAGCGTATTGCAGGGCGGGAACACTGAAGCTTTCTTT
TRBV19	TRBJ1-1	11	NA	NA	CASSYGNEAFF	TGTGCCAGTAGTTACGGGAATGAAGCTTTCTTT
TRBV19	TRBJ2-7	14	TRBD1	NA	CASSPDRSSYEQYF	TGTGCCAGTAGCCCGGACAGGAGCTCCTACGAGCAGTACTTC
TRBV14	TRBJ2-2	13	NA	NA	CASSQGRPGELFF	TGTGCCAGCAGCCAGGGGCGGCCCGGGGAGCTGTTTTTT